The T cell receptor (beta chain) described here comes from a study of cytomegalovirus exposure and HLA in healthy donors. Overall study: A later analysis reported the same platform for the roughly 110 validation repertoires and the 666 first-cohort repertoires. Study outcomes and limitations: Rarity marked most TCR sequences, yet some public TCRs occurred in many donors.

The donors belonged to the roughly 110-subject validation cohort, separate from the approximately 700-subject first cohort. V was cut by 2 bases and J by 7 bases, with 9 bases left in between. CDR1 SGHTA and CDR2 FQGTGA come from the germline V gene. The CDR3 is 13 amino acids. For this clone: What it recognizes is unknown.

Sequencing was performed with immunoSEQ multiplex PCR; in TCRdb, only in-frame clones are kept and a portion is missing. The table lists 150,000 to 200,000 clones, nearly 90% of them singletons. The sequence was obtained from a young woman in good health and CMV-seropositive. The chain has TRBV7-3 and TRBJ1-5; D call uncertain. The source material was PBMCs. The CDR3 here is CASSLQSGQPQHF. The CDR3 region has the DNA TGTGCCAGCAGCTTACAGAGCGGACAGCCCCAGCATTTT.